This TCR beta chain was retrieved from a study of shared clonotypes between healthy human individuals. TCRdb's copy holds only in-frame clones and misses some; the assay was immunoSEQ multiplex PCR. The sample lists approximately 2,300,000 clones; about nine tenths were seen once. This CDR3 is built from 14 residues. V was shortened by 4 bases and J by 3 bases, with 12 bases between the two germline ends. The germline V gene has CDR1 LNHDA and CDR2 SQIVND (reference sequence). This clonotype was obtained from a man aged 18 to 35 in good health. Some clones in this sample may be carry-over from other donors' samples. The chain links TRBV19 to TRBJ1-1; D is unclear. Sequenced sample: naive CD4+ T cells from PBMCs. Subset indicated: CD45RA+ positively selected. The CDR3 sequence is CASSKGYGDTEAFF. The CDR3 nucleotides are TGTGCCAGTAGTAAGGGATATGGCGACACTGAAGCTTTCTTT.